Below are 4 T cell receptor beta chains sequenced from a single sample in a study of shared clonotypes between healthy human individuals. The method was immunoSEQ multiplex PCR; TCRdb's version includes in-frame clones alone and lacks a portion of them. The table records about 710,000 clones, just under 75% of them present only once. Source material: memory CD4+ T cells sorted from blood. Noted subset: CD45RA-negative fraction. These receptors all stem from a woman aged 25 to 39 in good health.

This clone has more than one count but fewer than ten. The CDR3 nucleotides are TGTGCCAGCCAACAGGGTGTAGAACAGCCCCAGCATTTT. Translated, it gives CASQQGVEQPQHF. The V gene is TRBV2, the J gene TRBJ1-5; D may be TRBD1 (6 bases). CDR3 length equals 13 residues. V dropped 8 bases and J dropped 7 bases, with 15 bases sitting between them. The germline CDR1 and CDR2 sequences are SNHLY and FYNNEI.

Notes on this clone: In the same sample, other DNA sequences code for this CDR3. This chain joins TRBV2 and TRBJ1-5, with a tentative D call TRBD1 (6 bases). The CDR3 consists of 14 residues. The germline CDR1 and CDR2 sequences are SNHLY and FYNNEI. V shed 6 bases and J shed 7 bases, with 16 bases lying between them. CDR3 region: CASRPQGAGQPQHF. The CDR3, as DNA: TGTGCCAGCAGACCACAGGGCGCAGGACAGCCCCAGCATTTT.

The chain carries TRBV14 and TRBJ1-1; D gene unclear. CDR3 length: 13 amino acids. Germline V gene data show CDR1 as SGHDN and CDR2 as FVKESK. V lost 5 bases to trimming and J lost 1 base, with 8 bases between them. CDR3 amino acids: CASSIQQNTEAFF. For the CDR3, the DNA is TGTGCCAGCAGCATACAACAGAACACTGAAGCTTTCTTT.

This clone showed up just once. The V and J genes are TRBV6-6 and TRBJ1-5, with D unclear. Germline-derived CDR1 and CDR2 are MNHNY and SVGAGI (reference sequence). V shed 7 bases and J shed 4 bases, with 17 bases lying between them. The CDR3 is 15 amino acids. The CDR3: CASKSQASLNQPQHF. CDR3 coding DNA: TGTGCCAGCAAAAGCCAAGCGAGCTTAAATCAGCCCCAGCATTTT.